These T cell receptor beta chains were read from a single sample in a study of CD8 T cells in ankylosing spondylitis. TCRdb re-derived calls from the 5' RACE reads in MiXCR, one entry per CDR3 protein. The sample includes 300,000 to 400,000 distinct CDR3 sequences, approximately 10% of them seen just once. The sequencing sample was made of blood, either unsorted or a sorted T cell fraction (not recorded which). All receptors come from a female donor with ankylosing spondylitis or in good health (not recorded which). Both conserved end residues are part of each CDR3. D genes are given only for firm matches. A clone size is listed for some rows: how often the clone was seen (once, few, many), or a class if it is expanded.

>.|TRBJ2-1|.|TRBV20-1
TGCAGTGCTACGACCCCGAGGGGCATCAACAATGAGCAGTTCTTC
CSATTPRGINNEQFF
>many|TRBJ2-5|.|TRBV29-1
TGCAGCGTTGTATTCCCGAGTTGGGAGACCCAGTACTTC
CSVVFPSWETQYF
>many|TRBJ2-3|.|TRBV7-3
TGTGCCAGCAGCGAACCGGGACATGGCACGCAGTATTTT
CASSEPGHGTQYF
>many|TRBJ1-2|TRBD1|TRBV6-1
TGTGCCAGCAGAACCGGGACAGGCCGTGGCTACACCTTC
CASRTGTGRGYTF
>.|TRBJ1-5|.|TRBV20-1
TGCAGTGCTAGAGATCCGGGGGGCCCAGTCAATCAGCCCCAGCATTTT
CSARDPGGPVNQPQHF
>many|TRBJ2-7|.|TRBV29-1
TGCAGCGTAAGGGACGGTTACGAGCAGTACTTC
CSVRDGYEQYF
>many|TRBJ2-7|.|TRBV20-1
TGCAGTGCCCAGAACCGGGACACTGGCAACGAGCAGTACTTC
CSAQNRDTGNEQYF
>few|TRBJ2-5|.|TRBV7-2
TGTGCCAGCAGCTTAGTAGTGGGGCGCCGAGAGACCCAGTACTTC
CASSLVVGRRETQYF
>many|TRBJ2-2|.|TRBV7-2
TGTGCCAGCAGCATCGAGGGGGGGAGAACCGGGGAGCTGTTTTTT
CASSIEGGRTGELFF
>many|TRBJ2-1|TRBD2|TRBV6-1
TGTGCCAGCAGCCGTACTAGCGGGGGGGCTAGGGGGTATGAGCAGTTCTTC
CASSRTSGGARGYEQFF
>few|TRBJ2-7|.|TRBV7-9
TGTGCCAGCAGCCACCGGACCAGGACCCACGAGCAGTACTTC
CASSHRTRTHEQYF
>many|TRBJ1-1|TRBD1|TRBV20-1
TGCAGTGCTAGTGACAGGGTTCGGAACACTGAAGCTTTCTTT
CSASDRVRNTEAFF
>many|TRBJ1-2|.|TRBV5-1
TGCGCCAGCAGCCCAGGACTGAACTATGGCTACACCTTC
CASSPGLNYGYTF
>many|TRBJ1-5|TRBD1|TRBV12-3/TRBV12-4
TGTGCCAGCAGCCTCCAGGGACAGCTCAACCAGCCCCAGCATTTT
CASSLQGQLNQPQHF
>.|TRBJ2-5|.|TRBV20-1
TGCAGTGCTAAGCAAGAGACCCAGTACTTC
CSAKQETQYF
>.|TRBJ2-6|.|TRBV9
TGTGCCAGCAGCGTAGTGGGGGCGTCTGGGGCCAACGTCCTGACTTTC
CASSVVGASGANVLTF
>many|TRBJ2-5|TRBD2|TRBV24-1
TGTGCCACCAGTGACCGGGGACTAGCCGAGACCCAGTACTTC
CATSDRGLAETQYF
>many|TRBJ1-1|.|TRBV5-1
TGCGCCAGCAACCTGGATCTGGGACTGGAGAACACTGAAGCTTTCTTT
CASNLDLGLENTEAFF
>many|TRBJ2-7|.|TRBV28
TGTGCCAGCAGCCAGGGACTCACACCTTCCTACGAGCAGTACTTC
CASSQGLTPSYEQYF
>.|TRBJ2-7|TRBD2|TRBV4-3
TGCGCCAGCAGCCTGGGACTAGCGGGAGCCTACGAGCAGTACTTC
CASSLGLAGAYEQYF
>many|TRBJ2-1|TRBD1|TRBV11-2
TGTGCCAGCAGCTCTAACAGGGGTAGGCATGAGCAGTTCTTC
CASSSNRGRHEQFF
>.|TRBJ2-1|.|TRBV20-1
TGCAGTGCTGCACCCCCTACTGGAACGTCTGAGCAGTTCTTC
CSAAPPTGTSEQFF
>few|TRBJ2-1|.|TRBV4-2
TGTGCCAGCAGCCAAGAAGGCGACACCCACGGTGAGCAGTTCTTC
CASSQEGDTHGEQFF
>.|TRBJ2-5|.|TRBV20-1
TGCAGTGGCTACGCAGGGCAGGGGACCCAGTACTTC
CSGYAGQGTQYF
>many|TRBJ1-2|.|TRBV6-1
TGTGCCAGCAATGGAGGGAGAGTGGCGGTCCTTGATGGCTACACCTTC
CASNGGRVAVLDGYTF
>many|TRBJ2-1|.|TRBV28
TGTGCCAGCAGTCCCCCTACCCGTGAGCAGTTCTTC
CASSPPTREQFF
>many|TRBJ2-1|.|TRBV4-2
TGTGCCTCAGGCTACGGAAACAATGAGCAGTTCTTC
CASGYGNNEQFF
>many|TRBJ1-1|TRBD1|TRBV12-3/TRBV12-4
TGTGCCAGCAGACCGGGACAGGGGAACACTGAAGCTTTCTTT
CASRPGQGNTEAFF
>many|TRBJ1-3|.|TRBV20-1
TGCAGTGCTAGAGATATCACCGTTGGAAACACCATATATTTT
CSARDITVGNTIYF
>many|TRBJ2-1|TRBD2|TRBV7-9
TGTGCCAGCAGCTTGACTAGCGGGGGAGAATACAATGAGCAGTTCTTC
CASSLTSGGEYNEQFF
>.|TRBJ1-2|.|TRBV27
TGTGCCAGCAGCCCACAGGGTTACAATGGCTACACCTTC
CASSPQGYNGYTF
>many|TRBJ1-4|TRBD1|TRBV5-1
TGCGCCAGCAGCCAGGACAGGCCGGGGAGTGAAAAACTGTTTTTT
CASSQDRPGSEKLFF
>.|TRBJ1-5|.|TRBV15
TGTGCCACCAGCGGGGGTGCGGGCTACAATCAGCCCCAGCATTTT
CATSGGAGYNQPQHF
>few|TRBJ1-2|TRBD1|TRBV6-1
TGTGCCAGCAGTGGGGACAGCTCTAACTATGGCTACACCTTC
CASSGDSSNYGYTF
>many|TRBJ1-2|TRBD1|TRBV4-2
TGTGCCAGCAGCCAAGTAGGGCAGGGGGTGAGCTACACCTTC
CASSQVGQGVSYTF
>few|TRBJ2-5|.|TRBV7-6
TGTGCCAGCAGCTCCCCTAGGGGGAGGCAAGAGACCCAGTACTTC
CASSSPRGRQETQYF
>many|TRBJ2-7|.|TRBV20-1
TGCAGTGCCCCGAGGACAGAGACCTACGAGCAGTACTTC
CSAPRTETYEQYF
>.|TRBJ2-4|.|TRBV30
TGTGCCTGCAAACTTTCGGGGAACATTCAGTACTTC
CACKLSGNIQYF